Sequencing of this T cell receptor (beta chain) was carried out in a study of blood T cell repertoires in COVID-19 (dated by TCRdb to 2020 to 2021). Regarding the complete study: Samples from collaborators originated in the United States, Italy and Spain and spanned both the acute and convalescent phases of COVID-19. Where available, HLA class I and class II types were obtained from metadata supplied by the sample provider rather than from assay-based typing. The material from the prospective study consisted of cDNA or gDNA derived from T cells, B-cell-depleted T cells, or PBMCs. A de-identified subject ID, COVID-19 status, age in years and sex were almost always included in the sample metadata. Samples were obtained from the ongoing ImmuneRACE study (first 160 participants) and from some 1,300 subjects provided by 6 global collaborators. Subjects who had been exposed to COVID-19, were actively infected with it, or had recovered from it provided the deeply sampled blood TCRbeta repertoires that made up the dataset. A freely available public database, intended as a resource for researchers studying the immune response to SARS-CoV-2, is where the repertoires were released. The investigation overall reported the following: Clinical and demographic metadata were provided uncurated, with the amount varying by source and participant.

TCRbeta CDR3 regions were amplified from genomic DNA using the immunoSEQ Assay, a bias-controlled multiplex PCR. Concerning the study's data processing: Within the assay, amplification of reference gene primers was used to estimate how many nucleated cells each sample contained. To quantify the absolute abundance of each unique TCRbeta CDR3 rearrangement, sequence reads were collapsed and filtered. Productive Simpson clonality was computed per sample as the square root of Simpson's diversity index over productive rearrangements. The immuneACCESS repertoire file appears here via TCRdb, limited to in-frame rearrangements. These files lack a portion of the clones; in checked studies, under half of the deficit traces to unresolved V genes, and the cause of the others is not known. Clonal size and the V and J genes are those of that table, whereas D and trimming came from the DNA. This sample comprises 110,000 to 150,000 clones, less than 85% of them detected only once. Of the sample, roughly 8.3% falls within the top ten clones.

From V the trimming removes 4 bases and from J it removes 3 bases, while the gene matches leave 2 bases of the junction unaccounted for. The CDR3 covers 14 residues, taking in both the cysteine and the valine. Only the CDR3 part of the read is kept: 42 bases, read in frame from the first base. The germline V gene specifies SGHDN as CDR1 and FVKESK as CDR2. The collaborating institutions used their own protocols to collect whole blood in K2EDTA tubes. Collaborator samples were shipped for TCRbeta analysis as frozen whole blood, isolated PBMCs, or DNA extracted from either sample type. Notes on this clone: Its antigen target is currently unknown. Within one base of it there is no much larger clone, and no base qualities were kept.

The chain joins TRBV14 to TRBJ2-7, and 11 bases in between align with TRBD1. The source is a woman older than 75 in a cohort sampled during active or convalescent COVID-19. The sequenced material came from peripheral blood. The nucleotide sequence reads TGTGCCAGCAGCCCTGGGACAGGGGGCTACGAGCAGTACGTC. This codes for CASSPGTGGYEQYV.